This is a list of T cell receptor beta chains from one sample in a study of OX40 agonist ivuxolimab in advanced cancers. The assay was immunoSEQ multiplex PCR, and TCRdb's table has in-frame clones only and misses some. The table shows under 7,500 clones, with around 90% occurring only once. This material consisted of CD4+ or CD8+ T cells sorted from blood, taken in a trial of the OX40 agonist ivuxolimab. The receptor source for this set is an adult with an advanced solid tumor such as melanoma, head and neck, liver or kidney cancer. The CDR3 runs from the conserved cysteine through the conserved F or W. The D gene is left open where the match is weak. The size field is filled for only some rows; it gives once, few, many or a size class.

TRBV13	TRBJ2-3	.	TRBD2	TGTGCCAGCAGCTTAGGACTGGGGACTAGCGGCCGCACAGATACGCAGTATTTT	CASSLGLGTSGRTDTQYF
TRBV6-1	TRBJ2-1	once	TRBD1	TGTGCCAGCAGTGATTCGGGACAGGGGGGTGAGCAGTTCTTC	CASSDSGQGGEQFF
TRBV2	TRBJ2-6	.	.	TGTGCCAGCAGTACGACCAGGGCAGATGGGGCCAACGTCCTGACTTTC	CASSTTRADGANVLTF
TRBV6-1	TRBJ1-4	.	.	TGTGCCAGCAGTGCGGAGAACTTGTATGAAAAACTGTTTTTT	CASSAENLYEKLFF
TRBV27	TRBJ2-7	.	.	TGTGCCAGCAGTTTATCGGCTAGCGACTCCTACGAGCAGTACTTC	CASSLSASDSYEQYF
TRBV5-1	TRBJ2-7	few	.	TGCGCCAGCAGCTTGGCAGGGGAGTCAAAGGAGCAGTACTTC	CASSLAGESKEQYF
TRBV27	TRBJ1-4	once	.	TGTGCCAGCAGTTTAAGCAGGGTGGCTAATGAAAAACTGTTTTTT	CASSLSRVANEKLFF
TRBV10-3	TRBJ1-1	.	.	TGTGCCATCAGTGAGTCCCCAGGGGAGACGGACACTGAAGCTTTCTTT	CAISESPGETDTEAFF
TRBV7-3	TRBJ2-1	.	.	TGTGCCAGCAGCTCGGGACTGGGCTCCTACAATGAGCAGTTCTTC	CASSSGLGSYNEQFF
TRBV30	TRBJ2-5	.	.	TGTGCCTGGACCCGCCCGGAGACCCAGTACTTC	CAWTRPETQYF
TRBV5-1	TRBJ2-2	.	.	TGCGCCAGCAGCAACTACCTTTGGGACACCGGGGAGCTGTTTTTT	CASSNYLWDTGELFF
TRBV7-8	TRBJ2-3	.	TRBD2	TGTGCCAGCAGCTCGACTAGCGAAACAACAGATACGCAGTATTTT	CASSSTSETTDTQYF
TRBV28	TRBJ2-1	.	.	TGTGCCAGCAGTTCACGGTACAATGAGCAGTTCTTC	CASSSRYNEQFF
TRBV5-6	TRBJ2-1	.	.	TGTGCCAGCAGCAAGGACAGCAGCTCCTACAATGAGCAGTTCTTC	CASSKDSSSYNEQFF
TRBV28	TRBJ1-5	.	.	TGTGCCAGCAGTCTGGGGGGTGGCAATCAGCCCCAGCATTTT	CASSLGGGNQPQHF
TRBV4-1	TRBJ2-2	.	TRBD1	TGCGCCAGCAGGTGGGGACAGGCCACCGGGGAGCTGTTTTTT	CASRWGQATGELFF
TRBV9	TRBJ1-3	.	.	TGTGCCAGCAGCCCCAACGTATACTCTGGAAACACCATATATTTT	CASSPNVYSGNTIYF
TRBV15	TRBJ1-5	.	.	TGTGCCACCAGCAGAGACAGGGGAAGCAATCAGCCCCAGCATTTT	CATSRDRGSNQPQHF
TRBV10-3	TRBJ2-1	once	.	TGTGCCATCAGTGAGTTAGCGGAAACGAGCTCCTACAATGAGCAGTTCTTC	CAISELAETSSYNEQFF
TRBV28	TRBJ2-7	.	.	TGTGCCAGCAGTCCCGTCGTTGAGGACCACGAGCAGTACTTC	CASSPVVEDHEQYF
TRBV29-1	TRBJ2-7	few	TRBD2	TGCAGCGTCCCACTAGCGGGAGTTGGGAACGAGCAGTACTTC	CSVPLAGVGNEQYF
TRBV5-8	TRBJ2-7	.	.	TGTGCCAGCAGCTCGGTCGGAACAACGAGCTCCTACGAGCAGTACTTC	CASSSVGTTSSYEQYF
TRBV4-1	TRBJ2-3	.	.	TGCGCCAGCAGACTCTGGACAGCCAGCACAGATACGCAGTATTTT	CASRLWTASTDTQYF
TRBV29-1	TRBJ2-1	.	TRBD1	TGCAGCGTTGATACAGGGGGCAATGAGCAGTTCTTC	CSVDTGGNEQFF
TRBV28	TRBJ2-7	.	.	TGTGCCAGCAGCCACCGGGACCTCTCCTACGAGCAGTACTTC	CASSHRDLSYEQYF
TRBV19	TRBJ2-7	once	.	TGTGCCAGTAGTATATTGGGGCAAGACTACGAGCAGTACTTC	CASSILGQDYEQYF
TRBV6-5	TRBJ1-2	.	.	TGTGCCAGCAGTTACTCCGAAATCGGAGGCTACACCTTC	CASSYSEIGGYTF
TRBV18	TRBJ2-1	.	.	TGTGCCAGCTCACCACCGACAGAGGAGCAGTTCTTC	CASSPPTEEQFF
TRBV4-1	TRBJ2-2	.	TRBD2	TGCGCCAGCAGCCAAGATGCGCGGGAGGGCCGAACCGGGGAGCTGTTTTTT	CASSQDAREGRTGELFF
TRBV10-3	TRBJ2-6	.	.	TGTGCCATCAGTGATTTCGTCTCTGGGGCCAACGTCCTGACTTTC	CAISDFVSGANVLTF
TRBV2	TRBJ2-7	.	.	TGTGCCAGCAGTGTACAGGCTCCCGAGCAGTACTTC	CASSVQAPEQYF
TRBV7-6	TRBJ2-6	once	.	TGTGCCAGCAGCTTAAGTACAACCGATCCTGCGGCCAACGTCCTGACTTTC	CASSLSTTDPAANVLTF
TRBV2	TRBJ2-5	.	.	TGTGCCAGCAGGGACTACGGATTTGAGAAAGAGACCCAGTACTTC	CASRDYGFEKETQYF
TRBV6-5	TRBJ1-1	.	.	TGTGCCAGCAGCCCGGGGACACCGGGGGGAGAAGCTTTCTTT	CASSPGTPGGEAFF
TRBV2	TRBJ2-1	.	.	TGTGCCAGCATTCAACGGGGACGGGAGTCCCCCAATGAGCAGTTCTTC	CASIQRGRESPNEQFF
TRBV2	TRBJ2-3	.	TRBD2	TGTGCCAGCATTGGTAGGCTAGCGGGAGGGTCGACAGATACGCAGTATTTT	CASIGRLAGGSTDTQYF
TRBV29-1	TRBJ2-3	.	.	TGCAGCCTATACCTGGGGAGCACAGATACGCAGTATTTT	CSLYLGSTDTQYF
TRBV21-1	TRBJ1-1	.	.	TGTGCCAGCAGCAAATTCAGGGGCACTGAAGCTTTCTTT	CASSKFRGTEAFF
TRBV6-5	TRBJ2-7	.	.	TGTGCCAGCCAAAATGGCCTTGGGAGCTACGAGCAGTACTTC	CASQNGLGSYEQYF
TRBV19	TRBJ1-2	.	TRBD1	TGTGCCAGTAGTATAAGGGACAGCTATTTTTTTGGCTACACCTTC	CASSIRDSYFFGYTF
TRBV12-5	TRBJ2-7	.	TRBD2	TGTGCTAGTGGGTTGGGGGGGGACTACGAGCAGTACTTC	CASGLGGDYEQYF
TRBV9	TRBJ1-3	.	.	TGTGCCAGCAGCGTAGACCGGGCGGGTCTCTCTGGAAACACCATATATTTT	CASSVDRAGLSGNTIYF
TRBV4-1	TRBJ2-1	.	.	TGCGCCAGCAGCCCATCTACCTACAATGAGCAGTTCTTC	CASSPSTYNEQFF